This paragraph covers one T cell receptor (beta chain) sequence. Its antigen is unidentified. These data are taken from a study of cytomegalovirus exposure and HLA in healthy donors. It was with 60 Vbeta and 13 Jbeta primers that the PCR ran. Sequenced by immunoSEQ multiplex PCR; TCRdb stores in-frame clones only, minus some. The profile shows approximately 81,000 clones, roughly 83% of them singletons. Study outcomes and limitations: HLA-A and HLA-B allele assignments for most subjects were reportedly predicted accurately using TCR beta sequences. The study labeled 170 or so TCR beta chains cytomegalovirus-associated. Specific recognition of CMV antigens was confirmed in vitro for a few chains (all CMV-associated).

This CDR3 region has 13 residues. Germline V gives CDR1 LNHNV, CDR2 YYDKDF (reference sequence). Trimming took 1 base from V and 5 from J, leaving 5 bases between them. This receptor was taken from a woman between 45 and 60 years old in good health and CMV-seronegative. Sequencing used PBMCs. The chain is built from TRBV15 and TRBJ1-4; D call uncertain. CDR3 nucleotide sequence: TGTGCCACCAGCAGAGCCGGGAATGAAAAACTGTTTTTT. As protein: CATSRAGNEKLFF.